The T cell receptor (beta chain) described here comes from a study of blood T cell repertoires in COVID-19. Study in general: The United States, Italy and Spain provided the acute and convalescent COVID-19 samples.

V was shortened by 3 bases and J by 2 bases, with 11 bases between the two germline ends. CDR1 is LNHDA, CDR2 SQIVND, per germline (reference sequence). This CDR3 comprises 15 residues. Sequenced by immunoSEQ multiplex PCR; TCRdb stores in-frame clones only, minus some. The table includes some 330,000 clones, around 89% detected once. This clonotype was obtained from a woman aged 50 to 60 with active or convalescent COVID-19. The V gene is TRBV19, the J gene TRBJ2-1; TRBD1 might be the D (5 bases). The specimen was peripheral blood. In nucleotides, the CDR3 is TGTGCCAGTAGTATGAGGCAGGGCCCCTACAATGAGCAGTTCTTC. Translation gives CASSMRQGPYNEQFF.